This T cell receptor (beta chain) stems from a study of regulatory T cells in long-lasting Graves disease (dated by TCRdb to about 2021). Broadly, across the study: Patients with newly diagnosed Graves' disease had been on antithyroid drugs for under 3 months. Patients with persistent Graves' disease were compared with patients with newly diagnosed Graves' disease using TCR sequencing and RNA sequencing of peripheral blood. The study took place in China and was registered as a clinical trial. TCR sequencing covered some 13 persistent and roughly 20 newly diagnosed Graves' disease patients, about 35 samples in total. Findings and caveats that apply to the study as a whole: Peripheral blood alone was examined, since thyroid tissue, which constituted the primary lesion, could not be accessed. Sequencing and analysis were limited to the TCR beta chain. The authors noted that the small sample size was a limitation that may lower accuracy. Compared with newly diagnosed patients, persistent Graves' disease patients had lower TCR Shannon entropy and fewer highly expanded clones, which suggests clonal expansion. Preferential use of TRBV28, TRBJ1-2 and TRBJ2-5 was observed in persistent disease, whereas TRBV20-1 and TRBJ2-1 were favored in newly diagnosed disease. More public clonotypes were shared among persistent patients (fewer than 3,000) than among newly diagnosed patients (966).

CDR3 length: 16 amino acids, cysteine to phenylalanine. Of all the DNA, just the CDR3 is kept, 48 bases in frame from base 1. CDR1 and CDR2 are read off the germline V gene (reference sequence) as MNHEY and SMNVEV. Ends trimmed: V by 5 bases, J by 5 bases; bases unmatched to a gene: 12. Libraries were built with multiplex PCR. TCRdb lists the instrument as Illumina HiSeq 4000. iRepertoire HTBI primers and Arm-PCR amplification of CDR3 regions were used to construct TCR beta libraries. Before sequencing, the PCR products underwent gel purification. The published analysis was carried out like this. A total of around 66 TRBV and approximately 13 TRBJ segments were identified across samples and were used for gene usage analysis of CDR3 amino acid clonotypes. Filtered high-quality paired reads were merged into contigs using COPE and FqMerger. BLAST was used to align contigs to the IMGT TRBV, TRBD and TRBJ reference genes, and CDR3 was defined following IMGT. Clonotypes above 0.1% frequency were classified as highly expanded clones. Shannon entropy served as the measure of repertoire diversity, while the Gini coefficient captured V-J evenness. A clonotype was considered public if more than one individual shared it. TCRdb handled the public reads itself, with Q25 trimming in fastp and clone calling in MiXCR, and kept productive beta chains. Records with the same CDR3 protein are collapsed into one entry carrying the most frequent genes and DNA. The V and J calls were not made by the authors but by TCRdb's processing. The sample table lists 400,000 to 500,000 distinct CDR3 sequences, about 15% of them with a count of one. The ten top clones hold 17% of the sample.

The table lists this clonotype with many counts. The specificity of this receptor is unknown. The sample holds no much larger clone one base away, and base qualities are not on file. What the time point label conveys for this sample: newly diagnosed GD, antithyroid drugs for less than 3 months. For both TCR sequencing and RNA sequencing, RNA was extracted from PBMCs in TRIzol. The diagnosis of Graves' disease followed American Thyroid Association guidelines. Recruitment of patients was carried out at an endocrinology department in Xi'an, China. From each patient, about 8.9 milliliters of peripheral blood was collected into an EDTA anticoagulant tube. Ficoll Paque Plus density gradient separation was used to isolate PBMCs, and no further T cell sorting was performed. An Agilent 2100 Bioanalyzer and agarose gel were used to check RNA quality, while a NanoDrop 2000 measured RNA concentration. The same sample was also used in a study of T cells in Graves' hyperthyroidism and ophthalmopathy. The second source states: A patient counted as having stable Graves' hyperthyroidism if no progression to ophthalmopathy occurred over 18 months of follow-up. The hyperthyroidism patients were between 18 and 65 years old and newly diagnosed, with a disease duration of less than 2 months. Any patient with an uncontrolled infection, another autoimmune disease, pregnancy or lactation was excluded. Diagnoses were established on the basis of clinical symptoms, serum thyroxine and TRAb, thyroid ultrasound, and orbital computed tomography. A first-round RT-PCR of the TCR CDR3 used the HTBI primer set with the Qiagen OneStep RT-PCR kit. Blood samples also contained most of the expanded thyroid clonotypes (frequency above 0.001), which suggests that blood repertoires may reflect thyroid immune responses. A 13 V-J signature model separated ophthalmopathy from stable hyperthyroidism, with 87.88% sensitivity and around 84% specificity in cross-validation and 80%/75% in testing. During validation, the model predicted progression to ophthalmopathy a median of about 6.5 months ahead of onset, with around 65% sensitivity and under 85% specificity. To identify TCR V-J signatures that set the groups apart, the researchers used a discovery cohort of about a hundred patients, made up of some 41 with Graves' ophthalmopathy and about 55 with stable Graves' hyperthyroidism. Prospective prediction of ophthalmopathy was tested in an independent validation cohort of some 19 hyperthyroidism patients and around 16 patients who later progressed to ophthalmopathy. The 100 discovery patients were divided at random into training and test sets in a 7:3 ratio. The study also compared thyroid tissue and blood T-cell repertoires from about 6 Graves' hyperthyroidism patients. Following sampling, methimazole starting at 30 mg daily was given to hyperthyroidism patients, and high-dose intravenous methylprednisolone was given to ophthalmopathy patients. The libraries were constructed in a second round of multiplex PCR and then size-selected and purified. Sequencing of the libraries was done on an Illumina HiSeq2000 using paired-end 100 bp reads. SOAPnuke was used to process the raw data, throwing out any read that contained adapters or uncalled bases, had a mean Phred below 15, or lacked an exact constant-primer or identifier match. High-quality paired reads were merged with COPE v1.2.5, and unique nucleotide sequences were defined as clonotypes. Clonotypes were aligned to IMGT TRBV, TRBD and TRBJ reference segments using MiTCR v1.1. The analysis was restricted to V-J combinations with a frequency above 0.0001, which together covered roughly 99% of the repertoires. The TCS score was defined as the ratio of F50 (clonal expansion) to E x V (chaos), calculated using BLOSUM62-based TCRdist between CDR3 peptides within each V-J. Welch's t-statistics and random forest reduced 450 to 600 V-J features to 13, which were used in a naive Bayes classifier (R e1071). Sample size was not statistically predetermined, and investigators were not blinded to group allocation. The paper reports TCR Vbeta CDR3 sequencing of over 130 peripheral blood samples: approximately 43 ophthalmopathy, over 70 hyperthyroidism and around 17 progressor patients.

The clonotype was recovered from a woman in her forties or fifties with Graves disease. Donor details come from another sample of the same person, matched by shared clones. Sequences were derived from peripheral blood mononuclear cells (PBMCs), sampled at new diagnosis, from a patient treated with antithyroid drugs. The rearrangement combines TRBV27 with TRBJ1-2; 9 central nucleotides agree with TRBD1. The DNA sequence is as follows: TGTGCCAGCAGTCCATCGCTCGACAGGGGGGCTTATGGCTACACCTTC. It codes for CASSPSLDRGAYGYTF.